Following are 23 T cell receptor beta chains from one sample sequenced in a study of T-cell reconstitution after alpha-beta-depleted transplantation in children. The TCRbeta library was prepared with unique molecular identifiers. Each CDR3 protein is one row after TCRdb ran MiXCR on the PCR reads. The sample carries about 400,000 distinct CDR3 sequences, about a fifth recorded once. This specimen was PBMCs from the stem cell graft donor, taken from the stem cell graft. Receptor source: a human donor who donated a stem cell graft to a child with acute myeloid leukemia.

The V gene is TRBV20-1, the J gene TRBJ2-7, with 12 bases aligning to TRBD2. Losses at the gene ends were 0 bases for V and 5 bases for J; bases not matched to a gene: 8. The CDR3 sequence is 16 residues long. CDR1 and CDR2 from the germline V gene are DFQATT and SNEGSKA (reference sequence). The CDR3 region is CSARDLVTSGSDEQYF. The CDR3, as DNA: TGCAGTGCTAGAGATCTCGTGACTAGCGGGAGCGACGAGCAGTACTTC.

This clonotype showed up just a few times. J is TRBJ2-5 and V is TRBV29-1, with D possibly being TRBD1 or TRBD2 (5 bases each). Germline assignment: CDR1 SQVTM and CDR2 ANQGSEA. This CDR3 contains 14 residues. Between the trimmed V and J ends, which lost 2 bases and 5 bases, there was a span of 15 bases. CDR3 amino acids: CSVEREGWGETQYF. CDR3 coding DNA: TGCAGCGTTGAAAGAGAGGGGTGGGGCGAGACCCAGTACTTC.

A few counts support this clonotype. CDR3 in DNA: TGTGCCAGCAGCTTATATGGGGCGAGGAACACTGAAGCTTTCTTT. It is translated as CASSLYGARNTEAFF. This chain connects TRBV7-8 to TRBJ1-1; perhaps TRBD1 as D (5 bases). V lost 2 bases and J 1 base, leaving 11 bases between the germline ends. There are 15 residues in the CDR3. Germline CDR1 reads SGHVS; CDR2 reads FQNEAQ.

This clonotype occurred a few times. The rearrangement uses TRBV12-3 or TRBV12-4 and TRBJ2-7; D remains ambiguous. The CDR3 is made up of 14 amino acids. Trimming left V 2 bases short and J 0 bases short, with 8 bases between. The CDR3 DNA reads TGTGCCAGCAGTTTAAGCAGAACCTCCTACGAGCAGTACTTC. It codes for CASSLSRTSYEQYF.

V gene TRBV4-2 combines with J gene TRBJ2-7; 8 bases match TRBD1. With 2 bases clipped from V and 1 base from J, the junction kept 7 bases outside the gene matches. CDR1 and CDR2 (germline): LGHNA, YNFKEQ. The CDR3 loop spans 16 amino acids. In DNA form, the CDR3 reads TGTGCCAGCAGCCAATCTCAGGGGGCTCGATCCTACGAGCAGTACTTC. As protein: CASSQSQGARSYEQYF.

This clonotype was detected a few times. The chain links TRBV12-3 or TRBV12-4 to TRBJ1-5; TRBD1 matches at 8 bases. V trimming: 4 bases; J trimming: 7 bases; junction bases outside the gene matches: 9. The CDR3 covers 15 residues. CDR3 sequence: CASSSLDRGSQPQHF. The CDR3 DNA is TGTGCCAGCAGTTCTCTAGACAGGGGAAGCCAGCCCCAGCATTTT.

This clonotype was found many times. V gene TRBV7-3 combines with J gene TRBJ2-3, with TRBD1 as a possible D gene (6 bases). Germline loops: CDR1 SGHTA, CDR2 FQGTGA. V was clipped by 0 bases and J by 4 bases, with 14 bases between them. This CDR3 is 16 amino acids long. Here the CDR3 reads CASSLTVTPGADTQYF. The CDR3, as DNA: TGTGCCAGCAGCTTAACGGTGACCCCAGGGGCAGATACGCAGTATTTT.

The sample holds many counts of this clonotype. The CDR3 sequence: CASSQEGTVNTEAFF. DNA of the CDR3: TGCGCCAGCAGCCAAGAAGGGACAGTGAACACTGAAGCTTTCTTT. This chain connects TRBV4-1 to TRBJ1-1; 7 positions match TRBD1. Trimming took 0 bases from V and 0 from J; bases not matched to a gene: 1. CDR1 is MGHRA, CDR2 YSYEKL, per germline. This CDR3 contains 15 residues.

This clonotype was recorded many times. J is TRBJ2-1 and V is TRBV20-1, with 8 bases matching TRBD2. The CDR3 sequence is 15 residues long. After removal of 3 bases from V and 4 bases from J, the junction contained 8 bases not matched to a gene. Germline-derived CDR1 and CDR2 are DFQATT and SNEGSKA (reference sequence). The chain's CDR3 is CSASRASGYYNEQFF. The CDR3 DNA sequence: TGCAGTGCTAGTCGGGCTAGCGGGTATTACAATGAGCAGTTCTTC.

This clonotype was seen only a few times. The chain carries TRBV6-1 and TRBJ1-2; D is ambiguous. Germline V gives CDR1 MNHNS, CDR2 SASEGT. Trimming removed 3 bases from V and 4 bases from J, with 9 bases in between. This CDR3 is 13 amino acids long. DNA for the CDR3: TGTGCCAGCAGTGAGTCCGGCAGCTATGGCTACACCTTC. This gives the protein CASSESGSYGYTF.

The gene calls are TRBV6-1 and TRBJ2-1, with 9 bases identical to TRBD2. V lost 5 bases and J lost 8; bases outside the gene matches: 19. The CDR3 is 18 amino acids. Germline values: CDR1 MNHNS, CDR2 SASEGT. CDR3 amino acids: CASSTTRPGGRALDEQFF. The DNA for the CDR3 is TGTGCCAGCAGTACCACCCGGCCGGGCGGGAGGGCCCTAGATGAGCAGTTCTTC.

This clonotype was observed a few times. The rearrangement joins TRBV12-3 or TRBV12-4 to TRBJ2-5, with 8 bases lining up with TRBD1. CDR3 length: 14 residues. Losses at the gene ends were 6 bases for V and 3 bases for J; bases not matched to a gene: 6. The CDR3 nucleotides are TGTGCCAGCAGCCTTCGGACAGGGAAAGAGACCCAGTACTTC. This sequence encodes CASSLRTGKETQYF.

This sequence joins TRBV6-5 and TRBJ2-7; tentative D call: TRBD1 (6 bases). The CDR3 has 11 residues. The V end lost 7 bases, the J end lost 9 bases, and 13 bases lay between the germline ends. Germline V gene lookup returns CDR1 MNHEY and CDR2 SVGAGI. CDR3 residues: CASNNRAGQYF. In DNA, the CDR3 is TGTGCCAGCAACAACAGGGCAGGGCAGTACTTC.

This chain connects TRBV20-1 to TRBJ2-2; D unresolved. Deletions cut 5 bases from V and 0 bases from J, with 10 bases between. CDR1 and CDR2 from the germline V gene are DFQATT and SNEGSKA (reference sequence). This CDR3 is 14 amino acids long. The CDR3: CSAPWSANTGELFF. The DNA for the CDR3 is TGCAGTGCTCCCTGGAGCGCGAACACCGGGGAGCTGTTTTTT.

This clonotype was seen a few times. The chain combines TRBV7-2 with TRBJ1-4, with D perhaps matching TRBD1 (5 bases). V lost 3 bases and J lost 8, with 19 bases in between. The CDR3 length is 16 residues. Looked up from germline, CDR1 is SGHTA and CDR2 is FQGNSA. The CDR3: CASSFSPTRVKEKLFF. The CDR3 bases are TGTGCCAGCAGCTTTTCACCCACCAGGGTCAAGGAAAAACTGTTTTTT.

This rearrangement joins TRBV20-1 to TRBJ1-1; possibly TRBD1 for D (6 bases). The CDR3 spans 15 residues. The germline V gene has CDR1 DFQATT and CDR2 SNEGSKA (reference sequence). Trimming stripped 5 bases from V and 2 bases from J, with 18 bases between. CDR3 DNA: TGCAGTGCTCCTGGGGGGGCCGGGGTAAACACTGAAGCTTTCTTT. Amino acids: CSAPGGAGVNTEAFF.

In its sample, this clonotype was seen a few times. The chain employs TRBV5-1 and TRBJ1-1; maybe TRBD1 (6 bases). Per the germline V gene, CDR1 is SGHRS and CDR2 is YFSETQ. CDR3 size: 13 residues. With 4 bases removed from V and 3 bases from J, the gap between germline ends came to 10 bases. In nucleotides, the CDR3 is TGCGCCAGCAGCCAACAGGGCTACACTGAAGCTTTCTTT. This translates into CASSQQGYTEAFF.

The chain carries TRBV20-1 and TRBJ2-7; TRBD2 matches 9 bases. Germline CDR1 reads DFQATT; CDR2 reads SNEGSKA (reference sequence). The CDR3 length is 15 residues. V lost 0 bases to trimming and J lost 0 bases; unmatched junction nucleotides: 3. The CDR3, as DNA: TGCAGTGCTAGAGATGTGACTAGCGGCTCCTACGAGCAGTACTTC. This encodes CSARDVTSGSYEQYF.

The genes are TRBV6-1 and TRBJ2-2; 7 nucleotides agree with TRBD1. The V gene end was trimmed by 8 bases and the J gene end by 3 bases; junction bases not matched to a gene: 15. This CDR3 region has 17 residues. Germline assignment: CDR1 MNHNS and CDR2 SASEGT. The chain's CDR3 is CASSRNYRGVDTGELFF. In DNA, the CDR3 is TGTGCCAGCTCCAGGAATTACAGGGGTGTGGACACCGGGGAGCTGTTTTTT.

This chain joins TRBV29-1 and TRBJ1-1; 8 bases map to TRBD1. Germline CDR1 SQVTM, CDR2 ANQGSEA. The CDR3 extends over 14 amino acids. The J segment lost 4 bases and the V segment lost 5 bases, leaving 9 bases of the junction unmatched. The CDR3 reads CSVRSGGAGTEAFF. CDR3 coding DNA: TGCAGCGTTAGGTCAGGGGGCGCCGGCACTGAAGCTTTCTTT.

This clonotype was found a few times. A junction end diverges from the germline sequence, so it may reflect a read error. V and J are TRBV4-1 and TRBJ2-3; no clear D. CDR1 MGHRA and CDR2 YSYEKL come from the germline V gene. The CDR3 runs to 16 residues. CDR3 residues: CASGQKLHASTDTQYF. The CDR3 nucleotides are TGCGCCAGCGGCCAAAAGCTCCACGCTAGCACAGATACGCAGTATTTT.

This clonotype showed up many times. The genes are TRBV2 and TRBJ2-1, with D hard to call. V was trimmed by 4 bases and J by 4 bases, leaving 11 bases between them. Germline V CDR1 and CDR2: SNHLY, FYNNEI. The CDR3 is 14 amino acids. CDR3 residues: CASSVGQKYNEQFF. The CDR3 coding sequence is TGTGCCAGCAGTGTGGGTCAGAAGTACAATGAGCAGTTCTTC.

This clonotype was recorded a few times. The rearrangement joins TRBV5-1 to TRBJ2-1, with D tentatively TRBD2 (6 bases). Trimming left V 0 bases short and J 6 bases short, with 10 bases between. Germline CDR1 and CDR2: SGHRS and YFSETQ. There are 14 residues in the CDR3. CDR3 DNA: TGCGCCAGCAGCTTGGTTACTAGCCGCAATGAGCAGTTCTTC. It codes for CASSLVTSRNEQFF.